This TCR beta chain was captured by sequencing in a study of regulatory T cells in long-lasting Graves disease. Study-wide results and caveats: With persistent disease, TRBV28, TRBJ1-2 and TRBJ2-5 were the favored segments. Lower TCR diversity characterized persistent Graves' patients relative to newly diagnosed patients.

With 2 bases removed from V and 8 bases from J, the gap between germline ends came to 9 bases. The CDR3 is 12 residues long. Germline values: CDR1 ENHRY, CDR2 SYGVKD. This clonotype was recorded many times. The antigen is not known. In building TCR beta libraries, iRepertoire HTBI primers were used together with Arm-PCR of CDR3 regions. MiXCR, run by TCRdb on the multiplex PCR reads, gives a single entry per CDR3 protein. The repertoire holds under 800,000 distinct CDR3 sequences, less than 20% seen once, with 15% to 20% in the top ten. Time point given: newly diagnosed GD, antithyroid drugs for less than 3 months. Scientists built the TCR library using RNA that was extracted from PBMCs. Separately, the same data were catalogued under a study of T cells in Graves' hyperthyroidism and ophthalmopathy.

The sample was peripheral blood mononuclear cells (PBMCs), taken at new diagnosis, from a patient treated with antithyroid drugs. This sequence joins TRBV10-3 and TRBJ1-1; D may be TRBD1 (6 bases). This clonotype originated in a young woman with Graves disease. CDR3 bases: TGTGCCATCAGTGAGCCCGGGACAGAAGCTTTCTTT. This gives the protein CAISEPGTEAFF.